This T cell receptor beta chain is from a study of beta chain features in type 1 diabetes. Germline V gene sequence: CDR1 LNHDA, CDR2 SQIVND (reference sequence). The CDR3 covers 15 residues. V was shortened by 6 bases and J by 2 bases, with 11 bases between the two germline ends. A note on this clone: Its antigen is undetermined.

Investigators reverse transcribed all isolated RNA, so they sequenced expressed TCRB transcripts. Libraries were prepared by immunoSEQ multiplex PCR; TCRdb keeps only in-frame clonotypes and omits some of them. The repertoire has 220,000 or so clones, roughly 70% of them found once; the top ten carry approximately 0.053%. Overall study results and limits: Fewer junction insertions and more nucleotide deletions appeared in type 1 diabetes patients.

J is TRBJ2-6 and V is TRBV19; perhaps TRBD1 as D (6 bases). Source material: naive CD4+ T cells from blood. The receptor was derived from a man aged 25 to 40 in good health. As DNA, the CDR3 is TGTGCCAGTAGCAGGACAGTCCCTGGGGCCAACGTCCTGACTTTC. Translated, it gives CASSRTVPGANVLTF.